This TCR beta chain emerged from a study of cytomegalovirus exposure and HLA in healthy donors. This clone has more than one count but fewer than ten. What it binds is unknown. The study ran its PCR with 60 Vbeta and 13 Jbeta primers. Assay used: immunoSEQ multiplex PCR; TCRdb lists only in-frame clones, some missing. The data hold roughly 120,000 clones, with approximately 76% observed a single time. Healthy donors of bone marrow made up the group. Whole-study results and caveats: Upon later analysis, TCR association rates were observed to vary by HLA locus, being highest for DRB1 and lowest for HLA-C. A later analysis linked a missense DCLRE1C variant to TCR beta V- and J-gene trimming. Another analysis was done later, and it associated fewer than 20,000 TCR beta sequences with HLA alleles at 0.05 false discovery rate.

CDR1 and CDR2 (germline): SGHVS, FNYEAQ. This CDR3 is 16 amino acids long. The germline V and J ends were trimmed by 0 bases and 1 base, with 12 bases remaining between them. The clonotype comes from a man in his fifties or sixties in good health and CMV-seropositive. The sample was PBMCs. The chain joins TRBV7-6 to TRBJ1-1; TRBD1 is a possible D gene (6 bases). The CDR3 region is CASSLAAGAGNTEAFF. Written as DNA, the CDR3 is TGTGCCAGCAGCTTAGCGGCGGGGGCGGGGAACACTGAAGCTTTCTTT.